These 21 T cell receptor beta chains originate from one sample sequenced in a study of regulatory T cells. Amplification used 52 TRBV primers and 13 TRBJ primers. The method was immunoSEQ multiplex PCR; TCRdb's version includes in-frame clones alone and lacks a portion of them. The sample gives some 17,000 clones, roughly 90% of which show up once; about 32% is in the top ten. Sequenced material: CD8+ T cells sorted from blood. These receptor sequences come from a person aged 18 to 30 with CD3G deficiency.

This clone was seen only a few times. This chain links TRBV19 with TRBJ2-2; 11 positions match TRBD2. The CDR3 loop spans 15 amino acids. CDR1 and CDR2 from the germline V gene are LNHDA and SQIVND (reference sequence). V dropped 3 bases and J dropped 5; count of bases not matched to a gene: 2. CDR3 coding DNA: TGTGCCAGTAGTATCTCTAGCGGGAGGACCGGGGAGCTGTTTTTT. Encoded protein: CASSISSGRTGELFF.

The count of this clone is one. The chain uses TRBV7-6 and TRBJ1-1, with TRBD1 as a possible D gene (5 bases). Deletions cut 5 bases from V and 1 base from J, with 8 bases between. CDR3 length equals 13 residues. Germline CDR1 is SGHVS and CDR2 is FNYEAQ. CDR3 protein: CASSPTGNTEAFF. For the CDR3, the DNA is TGTGCCAGCAGCCCCACAGGGAACACTGAAGCTTTCTTT.

The V and J genes are TRBV23-1 and TRBJ2-1; no clear D. TRBV23-1 carries the ORF label, with uncertain function. V dropped 1 base and J dropped 13 bases, with 14 bases sitting between them. The length of the CDR3 is 13 residues. The DNA for the CDR3 is TGCGCCAGCAGTCAATTCAGTCTTGCCCGTCAGTTCTTC. This encodes CASSQFSLARQFF.

J is TRBJ2-7 and V is TRBV5-4; TRBD2 matches at 10 bases. The CDR3 runs to 16 residues. Trimming removed 0 bases from V and 3 bases from J; junction bases left unmatched: 6. Germline CDR1 and CDR2: SGHNT and YYREEE (reference sequence). The CDR3 is CASSLGSGGAFYEQYF. CDR3 coding DNA: TGTGCCAGCAGCTTGGGGAGCGGGGGGGCTTTCTACGAGCAGTACTTC.

This clone has a single count. The gene calls are TRBV29-1 and TRBJ2-1; no clear D gene. Germline values: CDR1 SQVTM, CDR2 ANQGSEA. The CDR3 totals 13 residues. V lost 5 bases, J lost 4 bases, and 12 bases lay in between. The CDR3 region has the DNA TGCAGCGTTTCAGCCGGCGAATACAATGAGCAGTTCTTC. This codes for CSVSAGEYNEQFF.

Here the CDR3 DNA reads TGTGCCAGCAGCCGCGGAGGGAAAGAGACCCAGTACTTC. This codes for CASSRGGKETQYF. The chain has TRBV9 and TRBJ2-5; D might be TRBD2 (6 bases). V lost 4 bases to trimming and J lost 3 bases, with 10 bases between them. Germline assignment: CDR1 SGDLS and CDR2 YYNGEE. The CDR3 sequence is 13 residues long.

The chain joins TRBV2 to TRBJ2-7, with TRBD2 as a possible D gene (5 bases). V lost 5 bases to trimming and J lost 4 bases, with 9 bases between them. Germline V CDR1 and CDR2: SNHLY, FYNNEI. There are 12 residues in the CDR3. In DNA, the CDR3 is TGTGCCAGCAGTCGGCCGGGGTACGAGCAGTACTTC. It specifies CASSRPGYEQYF.

J is TRBJ2-3 and V is TRBV10-2; D gene ambiguous. There are 12 residues in the CDR3. Germline V gene data show CDR1 as WSHSY and CDR2 as SAAADI. Trimming left V 3 bases short and J 3 bases short, with 4 bases between. The CDR3 loop reads CASSDVTDTQYF. The CDR3 DNA follows: TGCGCCAGCAGTGATGTTACAGATACGCAGTATTTT.

V usage is TRBV15 and J usage is TRBJ2-7; D call uncertain. Germline lookup yields CDR1 LNHNV and CDR2 YYDKDF (reference sequence). This CDR3 is built from 14 residues. Trimming removed 5 bases from V and 1 base from J, with 12 bases in between. CDR3 protein: CATSDRTGSYEQYF. CDR3 nucleotide sequence: TGTGCCACCAGCGACCGGACCGGATCCTACGAGCAGTACTTC.

The rearrangement uses TRBV30 and TRBJ1-1; D remains unclear. Germline V gene sequence: CDR1 GTSNPN, CDR2 SVGIG (reference sequence). The CDR3 runs 11 residues. The germline V and J ends were trimmed by 1 base and 8 bases, with 8 bases remaining between them. Here the CDR3 reads CAWSDPLEAFF. CDR3 nucleotides: TGTGCCTGGAGTGACCCCCTCGAAGCTTTCTTT.

The chain recombines TRBV7-9 with TRBJ2-3; no definite D call. Per germline, CDR1 SEHNR and CDR2 FQNEAQ (reference sequence). This CDR3 has 14 residues. The V gene lost 5 bases and the J gene lost 4 bases, with 13 bases spanning the gap. The CDR3 reads CASSPLWGSDTQYF. The CDR3 DNA follows: TGTGCCAGCAGCCCCCTATGGGGTTCAGATACGCAGTATTTT.

The chain is built from TRBV27 and TRBJ2-5, with 8 bases that match TRBD2. The CDR3 sequence is 15 residues long. Trimming cost V 6 bases and J 1 base; bases outside gene matches: 7. Germline V gives CDR1 MNHEY, CDR2 SMNVEV (reference sequence). CDR3 DNA sequence: TGTGCCAGCAGACTCGCGGGGGGATTCCAAGAGACCCAGTACTTC. It yields the protein CASRLAGGFQETQYF.

The rearrangement joins TRBV6-1 to TRBJ2-3; 7 nucleotides agree with TRBD2. The CDR3 loop spans 14 amino acids. The germline gives CDR1 MNHNS, CDR2 SASEGT. V trimming: 3 bases; J trimming: 4 bases; junction bases outside the gene matches: 4. As DNA, the CDR3 is TGTGCCAGCAGTGATGGGGGAGGGGCAGATACGCAGTATTTT. The encoded protein is CASSDGGGADTQYF.

The CDR3, as DNA: TGTGCCAGCAGCCCTCCCAGTGCCGGGGTCAATGAGCAGTTCTTC. Residues: CASSPPSAGVNEQFF. J is TRBJ2-1 and V is TRBV5-6, with a possible D match to TRBD2 (5 bases). The germline gives CDR1 SGHDT, CDR2 YYEEEE. V dropped 4 bases and J dropped 6 bases, with 17 bases sitting between them. CDR3 size: 15 residues.

This clone was observed a handful of times. This chain uses TRBV30 with TRBJ2-7, with unresolved D. Germline V gene lookup returns CDR1 GTSNPN and CDR2 SVGIG (reference sequence). The CDR3 extends over 15 amino acids. V lost 2 bases and J 1 base, leaving 15 bases between the germline ends. CDR3 in DNA: TGTGCCTGGAGTCCCCCTCTAGTTGGGTCCTACGAGCAGTACTTC. It is translated as CAWSPPLVGSYEQYF.

This clone was seen just once. The rearrangement uses TRBV5-1 and TRBJ2-3; possibly TRBD2 for D (5 bases). Between the trimmed V and J ends, which lost 1 base and 2 bases, there was a span of 11 bases. The CDR3 runs 15 residues. The germline V gene has CDR1 SGHRS and CDR2 YFSETQ. The CDR3 DNA reads TGCGCCAGCAGCTTGATCGGGATCCCCACAGATACGCAGTATTTT. This translates into CASSLIGIPTDTQYF.

This clone was seen just once. CDR3 bases: TGTGCCAGCAGCTTCAAGCCCACTGAAGCTTTCTTT. Translation gives CASSFKPTEAFF. The gene calls are TRBV13 and TRBJ1-1; D is ambiguous. V lost 3 bases, J lost 4 bases, and 6 bases lay in between. There are 12 residues in the CDR3. The germline CDR1 and CDR2 sequences are PRHDT and FYEKMQ (reference sequence).

In its sample, this clone was seen once. The chain links TRBV7-8 to TRBJ1-5; possibly TRBD1 for D (6 bases). Germline CDR1 and CDR2: SGHVS and FQNEAQ. This CDR3 spans 13 amino acids. The germline V and J ends were trimmed by 5 bases and 6 bases, with 11 bases remaining between them. The CDR3 reads CASSPGVVQPQHF. The DNA of the CDR3 is TGTGCCAGCAGCCCAGGGGTCGTTCAGCCCCAGCATTTT. The variable domain in full, with the rest retrieved from reference TRBV7-8 and TRBJ1-5, is GAGVSQSPRYKVAKRGQDVALRCDPISGHVSLFWYQQALGQGPEFLTYFQNEAQLDKSGLPSDRFFAERPEGSVSTLKIQRTQQEDSAVYLCASSPGVVQPQHFGDGTRLSIL.

The CDR3 nucleotides are TGCGCCAGCAGCTTAGCGGGCCAGCCCACAGATACGCAGTATTTT. Translating it yields CASSLAGQPTDTQYF. The J gene is TRBJ2-3, the V gene TRBV5-1; maybe TRBD2 (6 bases). Germline loops: CDR1 SGHRS, CDR2 YFSETQ. V was cut by 2 bases and J by 2 bases, with 12 bases left in between. The CDR3 loop spans 15 amino acids.

This sequence joins TRBV11-2 and TRBJ1-1, with TRBD1 as a possible D gene (6 bases). With 5 bases removed from V and 4 bases from J, the gap between germline ends came to 17 bases. Germline V CDR1 and CDR2: SGHAT, FQNNGV. CDR3 size: 15 residues. CDR3 bases: TGTGCCAGCAGCCCGTCCTCAGGGGAGGCCACTGAAGCTTTCTTT. This sequence encodes CASSPSSGEATEAFF.

The chain is built from TRBV29-1 and TRBJ2-4; D may match TRBD1 or TRBD2 (5 bases each). The germline V gene encodes CDR1 SQVTM and CDR2 ANQGSEA. The V gene lost 7 bases and the J gene lost 0 bases, with 19 bases spanning the gap. CDR3 length equals 16 residues. The CDR3 DNA reads as TGCAGCGCCGCCCGGTCGACGGGGCTAGCCAAAAACATTCAGTACTTC. Translating gives CSAARSTGLAKNIQYF.